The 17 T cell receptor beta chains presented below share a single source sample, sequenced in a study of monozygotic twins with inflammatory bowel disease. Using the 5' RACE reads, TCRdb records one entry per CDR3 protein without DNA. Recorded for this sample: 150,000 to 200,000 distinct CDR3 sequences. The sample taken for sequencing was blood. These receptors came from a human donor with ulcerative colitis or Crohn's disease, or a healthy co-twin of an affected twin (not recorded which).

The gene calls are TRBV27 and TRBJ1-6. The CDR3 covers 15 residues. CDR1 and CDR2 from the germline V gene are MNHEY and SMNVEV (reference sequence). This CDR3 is CASAPSWSYNSPLHF.

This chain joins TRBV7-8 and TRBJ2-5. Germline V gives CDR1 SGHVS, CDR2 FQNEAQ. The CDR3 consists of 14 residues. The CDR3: CASSSTPLQETQYF.

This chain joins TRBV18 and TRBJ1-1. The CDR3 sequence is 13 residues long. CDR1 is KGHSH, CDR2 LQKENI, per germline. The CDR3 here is CASSGEMNTEAFF.

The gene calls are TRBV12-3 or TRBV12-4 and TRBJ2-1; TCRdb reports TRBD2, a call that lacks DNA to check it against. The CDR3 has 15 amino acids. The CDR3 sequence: CASSQLAGSYNEQFF.

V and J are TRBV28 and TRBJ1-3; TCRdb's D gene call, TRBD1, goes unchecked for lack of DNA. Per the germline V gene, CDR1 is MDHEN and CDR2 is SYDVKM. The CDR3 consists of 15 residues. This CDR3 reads CASSLAGIGGNTIYF.

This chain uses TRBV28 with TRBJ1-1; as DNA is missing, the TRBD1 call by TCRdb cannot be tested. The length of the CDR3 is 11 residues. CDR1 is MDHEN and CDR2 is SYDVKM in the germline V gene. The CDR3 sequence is CASSLDRGAFF.

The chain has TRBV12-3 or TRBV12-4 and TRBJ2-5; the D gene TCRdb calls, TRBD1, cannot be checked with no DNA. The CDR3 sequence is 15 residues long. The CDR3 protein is CASMGAPPKKETQYF.

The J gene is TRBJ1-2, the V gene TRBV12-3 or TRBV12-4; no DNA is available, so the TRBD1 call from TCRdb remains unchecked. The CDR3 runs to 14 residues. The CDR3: CASSSGQTLYGYTF.

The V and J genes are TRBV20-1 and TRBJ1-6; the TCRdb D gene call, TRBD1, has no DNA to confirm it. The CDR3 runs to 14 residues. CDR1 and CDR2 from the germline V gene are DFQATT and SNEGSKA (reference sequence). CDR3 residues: CSASMTGRISPLHF.

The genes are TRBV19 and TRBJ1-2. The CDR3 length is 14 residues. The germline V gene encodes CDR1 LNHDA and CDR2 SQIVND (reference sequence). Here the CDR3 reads CASTAGRANYGYTF.

CDR3 protein: CASSLRSLYEQYF. This rearrangement joins TRBV12-3 or TRBV12-4 to TRBJ2-7. This CDR3 spans 13 amino acids.

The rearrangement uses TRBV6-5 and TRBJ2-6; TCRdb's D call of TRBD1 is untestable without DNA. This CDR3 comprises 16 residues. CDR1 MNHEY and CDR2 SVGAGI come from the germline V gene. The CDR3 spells CASSSTGRTGANVLTF.

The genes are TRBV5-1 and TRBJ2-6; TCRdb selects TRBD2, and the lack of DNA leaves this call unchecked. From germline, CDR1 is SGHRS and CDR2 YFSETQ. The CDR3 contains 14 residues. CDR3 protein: CASSRDLGGNVLTF.

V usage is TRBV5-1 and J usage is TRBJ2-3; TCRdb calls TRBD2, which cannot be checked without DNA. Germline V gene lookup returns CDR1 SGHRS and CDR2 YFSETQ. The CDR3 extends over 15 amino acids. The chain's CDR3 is CASGEGGFGTDTQYF.

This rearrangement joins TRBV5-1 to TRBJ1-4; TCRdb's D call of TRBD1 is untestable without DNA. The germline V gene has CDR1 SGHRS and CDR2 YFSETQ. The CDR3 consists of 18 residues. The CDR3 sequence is CASSLAGTGVDMKTGLFF.

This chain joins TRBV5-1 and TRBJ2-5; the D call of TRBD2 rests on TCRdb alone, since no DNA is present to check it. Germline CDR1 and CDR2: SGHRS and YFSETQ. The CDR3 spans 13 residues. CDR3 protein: CASSGGLEETQYF.

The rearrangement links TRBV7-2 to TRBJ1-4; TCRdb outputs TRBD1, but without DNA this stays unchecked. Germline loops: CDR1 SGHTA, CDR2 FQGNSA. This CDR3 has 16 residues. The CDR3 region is CASSLEQGLLGEKLFF.